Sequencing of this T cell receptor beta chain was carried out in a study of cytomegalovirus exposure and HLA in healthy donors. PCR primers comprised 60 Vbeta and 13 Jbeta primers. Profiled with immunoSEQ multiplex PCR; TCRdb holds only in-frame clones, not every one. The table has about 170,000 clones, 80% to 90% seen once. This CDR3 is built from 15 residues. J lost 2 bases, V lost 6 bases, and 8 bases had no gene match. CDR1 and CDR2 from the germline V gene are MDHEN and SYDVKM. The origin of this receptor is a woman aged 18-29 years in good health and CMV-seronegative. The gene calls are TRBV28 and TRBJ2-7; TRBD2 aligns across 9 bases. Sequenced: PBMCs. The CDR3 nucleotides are TGTGCCAGCAGCCCGGGACTAGCAGAAACCTACGAGCAGTACTTC. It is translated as CASSPGLAETYEQYF.